The 28 T cell receptor beta chains reported below all come from one sample, sequenced in a study of blood T cell repertoires in COVID-19 (dated by TCRdb to 2018 to 2020). Receptor libraries were prepared by the immunoSEQ multiplex PCR assay. TCRdb provides this immuneACCESS table in a form limited to in-frame rearrangements. Some clones are lacking; in checked studies, under half of them reflect an unresolved V gene, and why the rest are absent is not known. The sample table contains 310,000 or so clones; only one count was recorded for about 89% of them. Of the sample, over 8% falls within the top ten clones. Sequencing input: PBMCs or T cells enriched from blood (not recorded which). All receptors come from a woman between 40 and 50 years old who had recovered from COVID-19.

The chain combines TRBV6-5 with TRBJ1-1; D possibly corresponds to TRBD1 (6 bases). The V end was cut by 6 bases, the J end by 6 bases, with 17 bases between. This CDR3 contains 14 residues. The germline V gene has CDR1 MNHEY and CDR2 SVGAGI. CDR3 protein: CASRLLAGVAEAFF. DNA for the CDR3: TGTGCCAGCAGACTTCTCGCAGGGGTCGCTGAAGCTTTCTTT.

The V call is TRBV6-5, the J call TRBJ2-3, with 9 bases that match TRBD1. V was pared by 6 bases and J by 5 bases, with 9 bases of the junction left unmatched. CDR1 MNHEY and CDR2 SVGAGI come from the germline V gene. CDR3 size: 15 residues. CDR3 nucleotide sequence: TGTGCCAGCAGGTCCAGGACAGGGGTAGGAGATACGCAGTATTTT. Translated, it gives CASRSRTGVGDTQYF.

This sequence joins TRBV5-4 and TRBJ2-1; 8 nucleotides align to TRBD2. Unmatched junction bases numbered 7, after V lost 0 bases and J lost 8 bases. Germline-derived CDR1 and CDR2 are SGHNT and YYREEE (reference sequence). The CDR3 runs 15 residues. The CDR3 reads CASSLEGTRHHEQFF. CDR3 coding DNA: TGTGCCAGCAGCTTGGAGGGGACTAGGCATCATGAGCAGTTCTTC.

CDR3 sequence: CASSVGQGVGYTF. Written as DNA, the CDR3 is TGCGCCAGCAGCGTGGGACAGGGGGTTGGCTACACCTTC. The rearrangement links TRBV4-3 to TRBJ1-2, with 11 bases fitting TRBD1. The germline gives CDR1 LGHNA, CDR2 YSLEER. This CDR3 is 13 amino acids long. The trim removed 5 bases at V and 7 bases at J, leaving 3 bases unmatched.

V gene TRBV4-3 combines with J gene TRBJ1-5; D uncertain. The germline V gene encodes CDR1 LGHNA and CDR2 YSLEER. V was pared by 0 bases and J by 7 bases, with 7 bases between. The CDR3 has 13 residues. The CDR3 loop is CASSQDRQQPQHF. In DNA, the CDR3 is TGCGCCAGCAGCCAAGATAGACAACAGCCCCAGCATTTT.

The chain couples TRBV13 to TRBJ2-3; D perhaps matches TRBD2 (5 bases). The germline gives CDR1 PRHDT, CDR2 FYEKMQ (reference sequence). The CDR3 loop spans 14 amino acids. V lost 5 bases and J lost 3, with 12 bases in between. CDR3 region: CASSAGIRTDTQYF. CDR3 coding DNA: TGTGCCAGCAGCGCCGGGATTCGGACAGATACGCAGTATTTT.

This chain uses TRBV2 with TRBJ2-7, with 10 bases that match TRBD2. TRBJ2-5 matches the DNA end more closely, so the J call is doubtful. The CDR3 has 13 amino acids. Germline CDR1 SNHLY, CDR2 FYNNEI. The CDR3 nucleotides read TGTGCCAGCAGTGATCGGACTAGCGGGACCCAGTACTTC. Amino acid sequence: CASSDRTSGTQYF.

J is TRBJ2-3 and V is TRBV30; 11 nucleotides align to TRBD2. The CDR3 extends over 19 amino acids. V trimming: 0 bases; J trimming: 0 bases; junction bases outside the gene matches: 11. Germline V gene data show CDR1 as GTSNPN and CDR2 as SVGIG (reference sequence). This CDR3 is CAWSVLASGGRTSTDTQYF. CDR3 nucleotide sequence: TGTGCCTGGAGTGTATTGGCTAGCGGGGGGCGAACTAGCACAGATACGCAGTATTTT.

The rearrangement uses TRBV27 and TRBJ1-2, with TRBD1 matching over 7 bases. The CDR3 runs 13 residues. V dropped 5 bases and J dropped 4; count of bases not matched to a gene: 4. Germline V gives CDR1 MNHEY, CDR2 SMNVEV (reference sequence). The DNA for the CDR3 is TGTGCCAGCAGTCGGGGACAGTTCTATGGCTACACCTTC. Its translation is CASSRGQFYGYTF.

This clone was counted only a few times. The rearrangement links TRBV2 to TRBJ2-5; 11 bases fit TRBD2. V shed 6 bases and J 4 bases; nucleotides not matched to a gene: 7. CDR1 and CDR2 (germline): SNHLY, FYNNEI. The CDR3 consists of 15 residues. The CDR3 nucleotides are TGTGCCAGCAGGCGCCTAGCGGGGGGAGGAGAGACCCAGTACTTC. Protein product: CASRRLAGGGETQYF. Looking up the rest from reference TRBV2 and TRBJ2-5 gives the full variable domain: EPEVTQTPSHQVTQMGQEVILRCVPISNHLYFYWYRQILGQKVEFLVSFYNNEISEKSEIFDDQFSVERPDGSNFTLKIRSTKLEDSAMYFCASRRLAGGGETQYFGPGTRLLVL.

The V and J genes are TRBV7-2 and TRBJ2-4; D possibly corresponds to TRBD1 (6 bases). There are 15 residues in the CDR3. V lost 5 bases, J lost 1 base, and 12 bases lay in between. Germline values: CDR1 SGHTA, CDR2 FQGNSA. This CDR3 is CASSTSDRAKNIQYF. In DNA, the CDR3 is TGTGCCAGCAGCACCAGTGACAGGGCCAAAAACATTCAGTACTTC. Using reference TRBV7-2 and TRBJ2-4 for the parts outside the CDR3, the full variable domain is GAGVSQSPSNKVTEKGKDVELRCDPISGHTALYWYRQSLGQGLEFLIYFQGNSAPDKSGLPSDRFSAERTGGSVSTLTIQRTQQEDSAVYLCASSTSDRAKNIQYFGAGTRLSVL.

The chain uses TRBV18 and TRBJ1-5, with D possibly matching TRBD1 (6 bases). Germline CDR1 reads KGHSH; CDR2 reads LQKENI. Deletions cut 5 bases from V and 0 bases from J, with 14 bases between. The CDR3 runs 16 residues. The CDR3 loop reads CASSTQGTLSNQPQHF. The CDR3 bases are TGTGCCAGCTCAACCCAGGGGACACTTAGCAATCAGCCCCAGCATTTT.

This sequence joins TRBV18 and TRBJ1-5; maybe TRBD1 (5 bases). The CDR3 covers 14 residues. The germline CDR1 and CDR2 sequences are KGHSH and LQKENI. With 5 bases removed from V and 2 bases from J, the gap between germline ends came to 10 bases. CDR3 in DNA: TGTGCCAGCTCAAGACAGAAGGGCAATCAGCCCCAGCATTTT. It yields the protein CASSRQKGNQPQHF. Using reference TRBV18 and TRBJ1-5 for the parts outside the CDR3, the full variable domain is NAGVMQNPRHLVRRRGQEARLRCSPMKGHSHVYWYRQLPEEGLKFMVYLQKENIIDESGMPKERFSAEFPKEGPSILRIQQVVRGDSAAYFCASSRQKGNQPQHFGDGTRLSIL.

In its sample, this clone was seen once. The V gene is TRBV21-1, the J gene TRBJ1-4; the D call TRBD1 from the table was never checked on the DNA. TRBV21-1 is a documented pseudogene. The CDR3 covers 16 residues. CDR3 in DNA: TGTGCCAGCAGCGAGGGACAGGGGGCAACTAATGAAAAACTGTTTTTT. It specifies CASSEGQGATNEKLFF.

V is TRBV7-2 and J is TRBJ2-7; D perhaps matches TRBD1 (6 bases). V gave up 5 bases and J gave up 5 bases, with 13 bases separating them. In germline, CDR1 is SGHTA, CDR2 FQGNSA. The CDR3 covers 13 residues. This chain's CDR3 is CASSPQPGDEQYF. CDR3 DNA sequence: TGTGCCAGCAGCCCGCAACCAGGGGACGAGCAGTACTTC. Using reference TRBV7-2 and TRBJ2-7 for the parts outside the CDR3, the full variable domain is GAGVSQSPSNKVTEKGKDVELRCDPISGHTALYWYRQSLGQGLEFLIYFQGNSAPDKSGLPSDRFSAERTGGSVSTLTIQRTQQEDSAVYLCASSPQPGDEQYFGPGTRLTVT.

V and J are TRBV25-1 and TRBJ2-3; D is possibly TRBD1 (6 bases). The CDR3 totals 15 residues. CDR1 and CDR2 (germline): MGHDK, SYGVNS. The V end lost 5 bases, the J end lost 0 bases, and 12 bases lay between the germline ends. The chain's CDR3 is CASSLLGASTDTQYF. CDR3 DNA: TGTGCCAGCAGTCTTCTGGGGGCCAGCACAGATACGCAGTATTTT.

The J gene is TRBJ1-4, the V gene TRBV29-1; maybe TRBD1 (5 bases). CDR1 SQVTM and CDR2 ANQGSEA come from the germline V gene. V lost 4 bases and J lost 6, with 12 bases in between. The CDR3 totals 13 residues. Here the CDR3 DNA reads TGCAGCGTTGCCGCGGGGGTGGATGAAAAACTGTTTTTT. Protein: CSVAAGVDEKLFF.

This clone appeared once. The chain combines TRBV9 with TRBJ1-2; 7 bases map to TRBD1. The CDR3 loop spans 13 amino acids. Germline V CDR1 and CDR2: SGDLS, YYNGEE. The V gene end was trimmed by 6 bases and the J gene end by 4 bases; junction bases not matched to a gene: 6. The CDR3 bases are TGTGCCAGCACCCCTTCAGGGGGCTATGGCTACACCTTC. Translated: CASTPSGGYGYTF.

The chain employs TRBV7-3 and TRBJ2-6, with D maybe TRBD1 (5 bases). There are 17 residues in the CDR3. Deletions cut 7 bases from V and 2 bases from J, with 18 bases between. The germline gives CDR1 SGHTA, CDR2 FQGTGA. CDR3 bases: TGTGCCAGCACCCTGGGGCCCTCCCTGGCTGGGGCCAACGTCCTGACTTTC. Translation: CASTLGPSLAGANVLTF.

This CDR3 is CATSRDPLGATGELFF. The CDR3 DNA is TGTGCCACCAGCAGAGATCCCCTCGGAGCTACCGGGGAGCTGTTTTTT. The V call is TRBV15, the J call TRBJ2-2; D uncertain. The germline V and J ends were trimmed by 0 bases and 5 bases, with 13 bases remaining between them. The CDR3 extends over 16 amino acids. Germline V gives CDR1 LNHNV, CDR2 YYDKDF (reference sequence).

The chain employs TRBV9 and TRBJ2-1; TRBD2 aligns across 7 bases. CDR1 SGDLS and CDR2 YYNGEE come from the germline V gene. The CDR3 is 16 amino acids. V lost 3 bases, J lost 1 base, and 7 bases stayed unmatched. The CDR3 loop reads CASSAPSGPSYNEQFF. Here the CDR3 DNA reads TGTGCCAGCAGCGCCCCTAGCGGACCATCCTACAATGAGCAGTTCTTC.

This rearrangement joins TRBV7-9 to TRBJ2-1; D perhaps matches TRBD2 (6 bases). V shed 1 base and J shed 7 bases, with 8 bases lying between them. Per germline, CDR1 SEHNR and CDR2 FQNEAQ (reference sequence). The length of the CDR3 is 13 residues. The CDR3 is CASSLEAGNEQFF. The CDR3 DNA follows: TGTGCCAGCAGCTTAGAGGCGGGGAATGAGCAGTTCTTC.

There are a few counts of this clone. The V gene is TRBV2, the J gene TRBJ2-7, with 11 bases identical to TRBD1. In germline, CDR1 is SNHLY, CDR2 FYNNEI. The ends lost 3 bases at V and 3 bases at J; junction bases unmatched: 1. The CDR3 has 14 amino acids. The CDR3 DNA follows: TGTGCCAGCAGTGACGGGACAGGGGGCTACGAGCAGTACTTC. Amino acid sequence: CASSDGTGGYEQYF.

This chain links TRBV19 with TRBJ1-4; D unresolved. Germline V gene data show CDR1 as LNHDA and CDR2 as SQIVND (reference sequence). The CDR3 is 15 amino acids. The V gene lost 1 base and the J gene lost 7 bases, with 13 bases spanning the gap. CDR3 loop: CASSIVMRAAEKLFF. In DNA form, the CDR3 reads TGTGCCAGTAGTATAGTCATGAGGGCGGCTGAAAAACTGTTTTTT.

The V call is TRBV29-1, the J call TRBJ2-7, with a tentative D call TRBD1 (6 bases). In germline, CDR1 is SQVTM, CDR2 ANQGSEA. The germline V and J ends were trimmed by 7 bases and 5 bases, with 15 bases remaining between them. The CDR3 loop spans 12 amino acids. DNA of the CDR3: TGCAGCGCCGCGCAGGGGAGCAACGAGCAGTACTTC. It translates to CSAAQGSNEQYF.

The chain recombines TRBV27 with TRBJ2-7; possibly TRBD2 for D (6 bases). CDR1 MNHEY and CDR2 SMNVEV come from the germline V gene (reference sequence). The CDR3 extends over 16 amino acids. V was trimmed by 2 bases and J by 3 bases, leaving 17 bases between them. The CDR3, as DNA: TGTGCCAGCAGTTTAGGCGCCGGGACTTATGTCTACGAGCAGTACTTC. This sequence encodes CASSLGAGTYVYEQYF.

This clone was seen just once. This rearrangement joins TRBV23-1 to TRBJ2-7, with a weak D call TRBD2 (5 bases). TRBV23-1 is an open reading frame whose function is uncertain. The CDR3 runs to 14 residues. V dropped 1 base and J dropped 4 bases, with 11 bases sitting between them. The DNA for the CDR3 is TGCGCCAGCAGTCAATTCCGGGGAAGGTACGAGCAGTACTTC. Amino acids: CASSQFRGRYEQYF.

The J gene is TRBJ2-7, the V gene TRBV5-1, with 9 bases that match TRBD1. This CDR3 comprises 16 residues. Trimming at V came to 3 bases and at J to 7 bases, leaving 14 bases not matched to a gene. Germline CDR1 is SGHRS and CDR2 is YFSETQ. The CDR3 spells CASSWAGQGGSGEQYF. The CDR3 nucleotides read TGCGCCAGCAGCTGGGCGGGACAGGGAGGTTCGGGGGAGCAGTACTTC.